This paragraph reports one TCR beta chain. This entry belongs to a study of blood T cell repertoires in COVID-19. Study details: Nucleic acid was either cDNA or gDNA, and it came from T cells, B-cell-depleted T cells, or PBMCs.

Trimming at V came to 1 base and at J to 6 bases, leaving 2 bases not matched to a gene. The CDR3 runs to 13 residues. The germline gives CDR1 LNHDA, CDR2 SQIVND (reference sequence). Under the authors' procedure: Reference gene primer amplification yielded estimated nucleated cell counts. Assay: immunoSEQ multiplex PCR; the TCRdb copy retains only in-frame clones and omits some. The V and J calls and clone size were taken over from that table, and D and trimming were inferred from the DNA. The sample holds hundreds of thousands of clones; roughly 87% are singletons and the top ten take about 1%. The source is a man between 18 and 29 years old with COVID-19, enrolled during active disease. V and J are TRBV19 and TRBJ1-2; 7 bases agree with TRBD1. The sample taken for sequencing was peripheral blood. This CDR3 reads CASSIVRGDGYTF. In DNA form, the CDR3 reads TGTGCCAGTAGTATAGTCAGGGGGGATGGCTACACCTTC.